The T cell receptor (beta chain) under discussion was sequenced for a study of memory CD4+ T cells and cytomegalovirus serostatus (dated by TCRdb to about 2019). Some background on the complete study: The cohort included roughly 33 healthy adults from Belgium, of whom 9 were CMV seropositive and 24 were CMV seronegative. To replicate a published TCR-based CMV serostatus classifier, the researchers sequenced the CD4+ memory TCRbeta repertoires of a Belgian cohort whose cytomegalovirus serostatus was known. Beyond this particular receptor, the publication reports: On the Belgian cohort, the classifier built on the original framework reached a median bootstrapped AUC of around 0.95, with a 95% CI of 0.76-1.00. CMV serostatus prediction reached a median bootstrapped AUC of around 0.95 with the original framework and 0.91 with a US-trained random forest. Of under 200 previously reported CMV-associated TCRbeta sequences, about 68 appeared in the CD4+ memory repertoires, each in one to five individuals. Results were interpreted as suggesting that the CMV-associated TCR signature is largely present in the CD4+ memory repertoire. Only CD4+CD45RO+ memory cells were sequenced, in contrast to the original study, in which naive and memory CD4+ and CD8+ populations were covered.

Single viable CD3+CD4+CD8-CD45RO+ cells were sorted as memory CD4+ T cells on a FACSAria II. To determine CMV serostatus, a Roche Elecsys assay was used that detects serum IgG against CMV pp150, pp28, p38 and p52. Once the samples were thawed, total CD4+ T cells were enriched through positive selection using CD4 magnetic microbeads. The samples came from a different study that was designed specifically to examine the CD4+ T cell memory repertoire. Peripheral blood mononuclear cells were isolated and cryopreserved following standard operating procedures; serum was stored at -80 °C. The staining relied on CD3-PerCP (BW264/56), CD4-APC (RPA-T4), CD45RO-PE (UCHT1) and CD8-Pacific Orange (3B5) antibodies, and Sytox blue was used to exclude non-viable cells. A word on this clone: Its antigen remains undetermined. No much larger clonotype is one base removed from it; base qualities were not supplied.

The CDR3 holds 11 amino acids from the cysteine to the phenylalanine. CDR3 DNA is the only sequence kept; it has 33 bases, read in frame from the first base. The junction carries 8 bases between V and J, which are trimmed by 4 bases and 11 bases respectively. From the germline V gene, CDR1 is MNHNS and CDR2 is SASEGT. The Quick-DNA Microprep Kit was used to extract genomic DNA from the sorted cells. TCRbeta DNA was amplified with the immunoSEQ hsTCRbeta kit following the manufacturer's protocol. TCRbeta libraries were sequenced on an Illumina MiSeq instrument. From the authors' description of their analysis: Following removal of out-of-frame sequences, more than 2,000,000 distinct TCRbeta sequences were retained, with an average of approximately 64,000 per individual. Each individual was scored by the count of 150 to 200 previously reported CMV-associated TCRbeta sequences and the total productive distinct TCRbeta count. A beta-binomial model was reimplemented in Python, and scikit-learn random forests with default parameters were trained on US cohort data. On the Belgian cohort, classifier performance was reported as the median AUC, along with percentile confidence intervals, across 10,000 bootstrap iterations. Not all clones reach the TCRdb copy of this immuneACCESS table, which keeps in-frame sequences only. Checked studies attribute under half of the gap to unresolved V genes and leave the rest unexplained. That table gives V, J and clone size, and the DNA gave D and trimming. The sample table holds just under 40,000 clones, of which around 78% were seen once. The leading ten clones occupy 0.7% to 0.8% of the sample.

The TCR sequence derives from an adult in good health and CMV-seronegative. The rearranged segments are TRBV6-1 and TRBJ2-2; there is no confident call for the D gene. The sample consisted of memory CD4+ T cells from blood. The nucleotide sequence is TGTGCCAGCAGTGTCGGACCCGAGCTGTTTTTT. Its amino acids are CASSVGPELFF.